The present entry profiles one TCR beta chain with its context. One end of the junction is discordant with germline, which a read error may explain. The PCR had 60 Vbeta and 13 Jbeta primers. Some clones are missing from TCRdb's copy, which holds only in-frame ones; the method was immunoSEQ multiplex PCR. The listing records around 51,000 clones. The entry originates in a study of cytomegalovirus exposure and HLA in healthy donors. The source of this sequence is a middle-aged woman in good health and CMV-seronegative. Sequenced material: PBMCs.

CDR3 DNA: TGTGCTAGCAGCACGGACAGGGGAGGCGAGCAGTACTTC. It yields the protein CASSTDRGGEQYF. The gene calls are TRBV7-7 and TRBJ2-7, with 9 positions matching TRBD1. From germline, CDR1 is SSHAT and CDR2 FNYEAQ (reference sequence). The CDR3 covers 13 residues.